These T cell receptor beta chains were read from a single sample in a study of early T cells in non-severe SARS-CoV-2 infection. MiXCR, applied by TCRdb to the 5' RACE reads, yields one record per CDR3 protein. The table records around 76,000 distinct CDR3 sequences, 10% to 15% of them present only once. Input material: whole blood. Receptor source: an adult who was a healthcare worker with PCR-confirmed SARS-CoV-2 infection or an uninfected control (not recorded which). Both conserved end residues are part of each CDR3. The order of the fields is D gene, J gene, V gene, CDR3 protein. The D gene is left open where the match is weak.

-,TRBJ1-5,TRBV7-6,CASSLGFGQPQHF
-,TRBJ1-3,TRBV12-3/TRBV12-4,CASSFFGSANTIYF
-,TRBJ1-1,TRBV10-3,CAISGRNGGTEAFF
-,TRBJ2-7,TRBV19,CASSTGSTTHEQYF
-,TRBJ2-1,TRBV3-1,CASSRSSGFYNEQFF
-,TRBJ2-7,TRBV20-1,CSARGLDSNSYEQYF
-,TRBJ2-2,TRBV6-1,CASSGSSGRAGELFF
TRBD1,TRBJ2-1,TRBV28,CASSARQGYSYNEQFF
TRBD2,TRBJ2-7,TRBV28,CASSLSSGRPYEQYF
-,TRBJ2-2,TRBV21-1,CASSKGGQGLVTGELFF
-,TRBJ1-3,TRBV5-1,CASSLRGGDSGNTKYF
TRBD1,TRBJ2-2,TRBV7-8,CASSLWTGVTGELFF
-,TRBJ2-7,TRBV5-1,CASSFRTPGDEQYF
-,TRBJ2-1,TRBV30,CAWTLDTYNEQFF
TRBD2,TRBJ2-7,TRBV29-1,CSVEREGSYEQYF
-,TRBJ2-7,TRBV6-5,CASSFDTGPSYEQYF
-,TRBJ2-3,TRBV7-2,CASSLAGSTDTQYF
-,TRBJ2-3,TRBV20-1,CSRKGVTSTDTQYF
-,TRBJ2-2,TRBV28,CASSLSGGGTGELFF
TRBD2,TRBJ2-2,TRBV12-5,CASGLVQGFGTSGTGELFF
-,TRBJ1-5,TRBV6-5,CASSYGANQPQHF
-,TRBJ2-7,TRBV6-6,CASSYSGGLDTYEQYF
-,TRBJ2-3,TRBV20-1,CSAPGARSRDTQYF
-,TRBJ2-1,TRBV5-6,CASSSFGGYRQFF
-,TRBJ1-1,TRBV5-1,CASSYGGSAASNTEAFF
-,TRBJ2-2,TRBV7-9,CASSLAPASGELFF
TRBD2,TRBJ2-7,TRBV28,CASTPTSGSYEQYF
-,TRBJ2-2,TRBV7-2,CASSLPTANTGELFF
TRBD2,TRBJ2-7,TRBV20-1,CSARDVGAGDSYEQYF
-,TRBJ1-2,TRBV28,CASSTTFPNYGYTF
TRBD1,TRBJ2-7,TRBV24-1,CASTGQGAGEQYF
TRBD1,TRBJ2-7,TRBV28,CASRGQGTAYEQYF
TRBD2,TRBJ2-2,TRBV15,CATSVGLATGELFF
TRBD2,TRBJ2-5,TRBV28,CASIPTSGYQETQYF
TRBD1,TRBJ2-1,TRBV4-1,CASSHIWGQGDNEQFF
-,TRBJ1-2,TRBV7-2,CASSPGTLNYGYTF
-,TRBJ2-5,TRBV7-6,CASSLSWETQYF
TRBD2,TRBJ2-3,TRBV20-1,CSARQASGSPSTDTQYF
-,TRBJ2-5,TRBV28,CASSPTGTEETQYF
-,TRBJ2-2,TRBV28,CASSPLGGMTGELFF
TRBD2,TRBJ2-1,TRBV7-8,CASRNPKAEAGTSGTGKQFF
TRBD1,TRBJ1-5,TRBV20-1,CSAINGGGWNQPQHF
TRBD2,TRBJ2-3,TRBV18,CASSPGLAVHGDTQYF
TRBD2,TRBJ2-2,TRBV7-6,CASSLAVLAGTTGELFF
TRBD1,TRBJ1-5,TRBV5-5,CASSSDSLRGEPQHF
TRBD2,TRBJ2-1,TRBV9,CASSPEGGRALGEQFF
TRBD1,TRBJ2-7,TRBV29-1,CSVTGDFDEQYF
TRBD2,TRBJ2-3,TRBV28,CASSPPGTSGTTDADTQYF
-,TRBJ1-4,TRBV5-5,CASSSPGLHGEKLFF
TRBD1,TRBJ1-2,TRBV9,CASSAPRTGLQDYGYTF
TRBD2,TRBJ2-1,TRBV7-8,CASSSLRVSGRVYNEQFF
-,TRBJ2-6,TRBV12-2,CASRLAQEDRARSGANVLTF
-,TRBJ1-1,TRBV3-1,CASSQETVRTTEAFF
-,TRBJ2-3,TRBV13,CASSQGTDTQYF
TRBD1,TRBJ2-1,TRBV12-3/TRBV12-4,CASSLVGTGYNEQFF
-,TRBJ2-1,TRBV30,CAFTPRDSQDEQFF
TRBD1,TRBJ2-1,TRBV7-2,CASSPRTGQNEQFF
-,TRBJ2-3,TRBV11-2,CASSLVLDSVITDTQYF
TRBD2,TRBJ2-1,TRBV9,CASSVDTSGRSYNEQFF